This TCR beta chain was identified during a study of T cell responses to AZD1222 COVID-19 vaccine. CDR1 MNHEY and CDR2 SVGAGI come from the germline V gene. There are 14 residues in the CDR3. The J segment lost 7 bases and the V segment lost 6 bases, leaving 5 bases of the junction unmatched. Assay: immunoSEQ multiplex PCR; the TCRdb copy retains only in-frame clones and omits some. The sample yields 80,000 or so clones, around nine tenths seen once. The rearrangement links TRBV6-5 to TRBJ2-2, with TRBD2 matching over 10 bases. Source: peripheral blood, taken on day 0 of AZD1222 vaccination. This clonotype was obtained from an adult in good health. The CDR3 DNA is TGTGCCAGCAGGACTAGCGGGTTTAACGGGGAGCTGTTTTTT. Its translation is CASRTSGFNGELFF.